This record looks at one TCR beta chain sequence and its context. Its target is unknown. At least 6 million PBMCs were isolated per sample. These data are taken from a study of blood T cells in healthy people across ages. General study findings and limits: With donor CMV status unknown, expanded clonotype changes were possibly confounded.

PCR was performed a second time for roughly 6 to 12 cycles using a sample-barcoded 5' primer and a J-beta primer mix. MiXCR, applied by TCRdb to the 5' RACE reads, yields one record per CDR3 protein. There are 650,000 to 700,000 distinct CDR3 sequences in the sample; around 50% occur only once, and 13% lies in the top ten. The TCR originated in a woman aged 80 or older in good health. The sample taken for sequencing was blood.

The CDR3 is CASSPPGYNEQFF. The CDR3 region has the DNA TGTGCCAGCTCACCACCGGGATACAATGAGCAGTTCTTC. This sequence joins TRBV18 and TRBJ2-1; D remains unclear. The CDR3 is 13 residues long. Germline CDR1 and CDR2: KGHSH and LQKENI. Trimming removed 0 bases at V and 4 bases at J, with 4 bases between.